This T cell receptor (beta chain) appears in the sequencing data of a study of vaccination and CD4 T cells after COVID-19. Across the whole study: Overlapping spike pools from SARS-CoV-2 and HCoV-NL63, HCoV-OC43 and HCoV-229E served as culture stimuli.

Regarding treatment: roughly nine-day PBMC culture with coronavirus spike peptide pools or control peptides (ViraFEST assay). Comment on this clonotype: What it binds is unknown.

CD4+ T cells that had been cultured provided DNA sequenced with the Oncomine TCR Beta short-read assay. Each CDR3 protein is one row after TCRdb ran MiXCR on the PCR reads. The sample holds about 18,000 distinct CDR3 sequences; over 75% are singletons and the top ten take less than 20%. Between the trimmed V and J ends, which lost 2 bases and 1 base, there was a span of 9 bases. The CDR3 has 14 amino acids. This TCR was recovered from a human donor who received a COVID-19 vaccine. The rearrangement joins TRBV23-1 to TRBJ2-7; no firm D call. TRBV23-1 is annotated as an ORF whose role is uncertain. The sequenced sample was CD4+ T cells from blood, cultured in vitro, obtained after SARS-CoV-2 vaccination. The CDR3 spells CASSQRTASYEQYF. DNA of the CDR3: TGCGCCAGCAGTCAAAGGACGGCTTCCTACGAGCAGTACTTC.